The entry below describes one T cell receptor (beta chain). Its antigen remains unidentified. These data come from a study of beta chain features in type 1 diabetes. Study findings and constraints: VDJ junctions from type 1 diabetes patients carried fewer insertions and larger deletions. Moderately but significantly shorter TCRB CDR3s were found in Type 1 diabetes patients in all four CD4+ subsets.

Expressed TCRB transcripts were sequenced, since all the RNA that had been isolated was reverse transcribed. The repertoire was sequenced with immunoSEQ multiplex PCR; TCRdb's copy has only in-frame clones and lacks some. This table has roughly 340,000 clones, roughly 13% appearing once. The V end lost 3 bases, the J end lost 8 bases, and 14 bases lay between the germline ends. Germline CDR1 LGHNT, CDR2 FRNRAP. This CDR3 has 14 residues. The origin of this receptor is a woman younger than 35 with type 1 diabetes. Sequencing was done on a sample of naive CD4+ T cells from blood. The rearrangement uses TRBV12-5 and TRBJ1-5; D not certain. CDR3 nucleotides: TGTGCTAGTGGTTTCCACTACGGGCGGGAGCCCCAGCATTTT. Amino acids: CASGFHYGREPQHF.